The present T cell receptor (beta chain) was sequenced within a study of blood T cell repertoires in COVID-19. Study-level information: Some COVID-19 samples were acute and others convalescent; all came from the United States, Italy and Spain.

This clone was detected only a few times. The germline V gene encodes CDR1 KGHSH and CDR2 LQKENI. V shed 2 bases and J shed 0 bases, with 8 bases lying between them. The length of the CDR3 is 15 residues. Two negative PCRs, clearance, or symptom resolution had been documented for recovered Cohort 3 donors. Per the original data handling: For nucleated cells, counts were estimated from reference gene primer amplification. Here immunoSEQ multiplex PCR was the method, and the copy in TCRdb shows in-frame clones only, minus some. V, J and clone size were drawn from that table, and D and trimming were deduced from the DNA. The sample gives around 160,000 clones, 80% to 85% of which show up once; 10% to 15% is in the top ten.

The rearrangement links TRBV18 to TRBJ1-3; D not resolved. This TCR was sampled from a woman aged 55-75 years who had recovered from COVID-19. The specimen was PBMCs or T cells enriched from blood (not recorded which). The CDR3 nucleotides are TGTGCCAGCTCACCAGCGGAGAGCTCTGGAAACACCATATATTTT. Residues: CASSPAESSGNTIYF.